This record concerns one TCR beta chain sequence. Germline V gene data show CDR1 as SNHLY and CDR2 as FYNNEI. This CDR3 spans 17 amino acids. V lost 9 bases and J lost 1; bases outside the gene matches: 12. The sample originates from a study of blood T cell repertoires in COVID-19. Study details: Italy, Spain and the United States were the sources of the convalescent and acute COVID-19 samples.

Original processing methods: Nucleated cell counts were estimated from reference gene primer amplification. Here immunoSEQ multiplex PCR was the method, and the copy in TCRdb shows in-frame clones only, minus some. From that table come the V and J calls and clone size; the DNA was used to work out D and trimming. The data contain 90,000 to 100,000 clones, around 83% of them singletons. The chain recombines TRBV2 with TRBJ1-4, with 9 bases matching TRBD1. The receptor was isolated from an older man with active or convalescent COVID-19. The sample taken for sequencing was peripheral blood. DNA for the CDR3: TGTGCCAGACCGGGACAGGGCGTTAAGGTAACTAATGAAAAACTGTTTTTT. Translated, it gives CARPGQGVKVTNEKLFF.